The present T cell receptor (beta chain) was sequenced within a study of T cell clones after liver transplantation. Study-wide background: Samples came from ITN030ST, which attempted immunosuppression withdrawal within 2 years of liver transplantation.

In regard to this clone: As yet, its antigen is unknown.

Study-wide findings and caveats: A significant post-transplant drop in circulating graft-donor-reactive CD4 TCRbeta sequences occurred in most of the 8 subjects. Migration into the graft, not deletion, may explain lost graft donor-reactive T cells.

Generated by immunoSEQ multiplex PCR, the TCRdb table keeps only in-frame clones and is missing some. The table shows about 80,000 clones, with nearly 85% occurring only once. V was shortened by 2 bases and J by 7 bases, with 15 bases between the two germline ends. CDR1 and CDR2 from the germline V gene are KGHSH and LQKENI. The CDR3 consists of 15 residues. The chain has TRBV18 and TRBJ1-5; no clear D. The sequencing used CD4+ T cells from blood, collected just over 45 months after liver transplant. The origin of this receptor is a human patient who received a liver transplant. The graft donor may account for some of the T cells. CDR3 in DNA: TGTGCCAGCTCACCAGCGGTCTTGGGGAAGCAGCCCCAGCATTTT. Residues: CASSPAVLGKQPQHF.